Listed here is a single T cell receptor (beta chain). These data come from a study of blood T cell repertoires in COVID-19. Study-level information: Sites across the United States, Italy and Spain contributed samples from acute and convalescent COVID-19.

In the authors' methods: Counts of nucleated cells, estimated from reference gene primer amplification, were obtained. Data came from immunoSEQ multiplex PCR; TCRdb stores just in-frame clones and leaves some out. The V and J calls and clone size were taken over from that table, and D and trimming were inferred from the DNA. The sample lists roughly 150,000 clones, 60% to 85% occurring once. The germline V gene has CDR1 SQVTM and CDR2 ANQGSEA. The CDR3 covers 13 residues. Trimming removed 8 bases from V and 0 bases from J, with 13 bases in between. This chain connects TRBV29-1 to TRBJ1-1; D not resolved. The sequenced sample consisted of peripheral blood. This clonotype was obtained from a man between 60 and 75 years old with acute or convalescent COVID-19. The CDR3 DNA reads TGCAGCCTATCACACGGGTTGAACACTGAAGCTTTCTTT. This sequence encodes CSLSHGLNTEAFF.